This note documents a single T cell receptor beta chain sequence. The antigen is not known. The sample is drawn from a study of cytomegalovirus exposure and HLA in healthy donors. About the study: The same platform used for the 650 to 700 first-cohort repertoires was also used for the 120 or so validation repertoires, as a later analysis reported.

Generated by immunoSEQ multiplex PCR, the TCRdb table keeps only in-frame clones and is missing some. Among 350,000 or so clones, roughly 88% were seen once, and the ten largest hold over 0.8%. V was clipped by 2 bases and J by 6 bases, with 8 bases between them. The CDR3 spans 12 residues. CDR1 and CDR2 (germline): SGHDT, YYEEEE. Whole-study results and caveats: Confirmation was obtained in vitro that a few CMV-associated chains are specific for CMV antigens. Subsequent analysis found a tendency for first-cohort TCR clusters to co-occur within the 90 to 150 validation repertoires. Cytomegalovirus-associated status was assigned to 164 TCR beta chains.

J is TRBJ1-1 and V is TRBV5-6; D not certain. The sample was PBMCs. The sequence was obtained from a woman under 30 in good health and CMV-seronegative. The CDR3 protein is CASSFLVSEAFF. For the CDR3, the DNA is TGTGCCAGCAGCTTTCTTGTTTCTGAAGCTTTCTTT.